This T cell receptor (beta chain) was profiled in a study of T cell changes during pregnancy in multiple sclerosis. Profiled with immunoSEQ multiplex PCR; TCRdb holds only in-frame clones, not every one. The data hold about 96,000 clones, with approximately 92% observed a single time. The CDR3 is 14 residues long. The germline V and J ends were trimmed by 11 bases and 2 bases, with 13 bases remaining between them. Germline CDR1 reads MNHNY; CDR2 reads SVGAGI (reference sequence). This TCR came from a female donor with multiple sclerosis, enrolled in a pregnancy study. The sequencing here drew on peripheral blood, taken in the first trimester of pregnancy. The rearrangement uses TRBV6-6 and TRBJ2-6, with unresolved D. This chain's CDR3 is CAGSETTGANVLTF. In nucleotides, the CDR3 is TGTGCCGGCTCCGAGACAACTGGGGCCAACGTCCTGACTTTC.